The rows below give T cell receptor beta chains drawn from one sample of a study of cytomegalovirus exposure and HLA in healthy donors. The repertoire was sequenced with immunoSEQ multiplex PCR; TCRdb's copy has only in-frame clones and lacks some. The sample consists of over 60,000 clones, under 80% of them appearing once. The sequenced sample consisted of PBMCs. All receptors come from a male donor in good health and CMV-seropositive. Both conserved end residues are part of each CDR3. Fields, in order: D gene, clone size, J gene, V gene, CDR3 protein, CDR3 DNA. A D gene is named only where the DNA matches it firmly. Rows give clone size only sometimes, using once, few, many, or a class for an expanded clone.

d_call: TRBD1
clone_size: few
j_call: TRBJ1-2
v_call: TRBV11-2
cdr3_aa: CASSSAQGNYGYTF
cdr3_nt: TGTGCCAGCAGCTCCGCACAGGGGAACTATGGCTACACCTTC

d_call: TRBD2
clone_size: .
j_call: TRBJ2-5
v_call: TRBV10-2
cdr3_aa: CASRKSGTSIRETQYF
cdr3_nt: TGCGCCAGCAGAAAATCCGGGACTAGCATTCGAGAGACCCAGTACTTC

d_call: .
clone_size: .
j_call: TRBJ2-7
v_call: TRBV29-1
cdr3_aa: CSETISSYEQYF
cdr3_nt: TGCAGCGAAACTATCAGCTCCTACGAGCAGTACTTC

d_call: .
clone_size: .
j_call: TRBJ1-2
v_call: TRBV2
cdr3_aa: CASNPDPHGYTF
cdr3_nt: TGTGCCAGCAACCCAGATCCCCATGGCTACACCTTC

d_call: TRBD1
clone_size: .
j_call: TRBJ1-5
v_call: TRBV6-1
cdr3_aa: CASSEGQIYSNQPQHF
cdr3_nt: TGTGCCAGCAGTGAGGGACAGATCTATAGCAATCAGCCCCAGCATTTT

d_call: TRBD2
clone_size: .
j_call: TRBJ2-1
v_call: TRBV27
cdr3_aa: CASSPLAGGPGEQFF
cdr3_nt: TGTGCCAGCAGTCCCTTAGCGGGAGGGCCGGGTGAGCAGTTCTTC

d_call: TRBD2
clone_size: .
j_call: TRBJ2-3
v_call: TRBV6-1
cdr3_aa: CASSPQAGVTDTQYF
cdr3_nt: TGTGCCAGCAGTCCCCAGGCGGGGGTCACAGATACGCAGTATTTT

d_call: TRBD1
clone_size: .
j_call: TRBJ1-3
v_call: TRBV5-1
cdr3_aa: CASSLGQGENTIYF
cdr3_nt: TGCGCCAGCAGCTTGGGACAGGGAGAAAACACCATATATTTT

d_call: TRBD1
clone_size: once
j_call: TRBJ2-1
v_call: TRBV7-6
cdr3_aa: CASSDGQGTNEQFF
cdr3_nt: TGTGCCAGCAGCGACGGACAGGGTACCAATGAGCAGTTCTTC

d_call: .
clone_size: .
j_call: TRBJ2-1
v_call: TRBV19
cdr3_aa: CASIGQWGRGNEQFF
cdr3_nt: TGTGCCAGTATCGGTCAGTGGGGGCGAGGCAATGAGCAGTTCTTC

d_call: TRBD1
clone_size: .
j_call: TRBJ1-2
v_call: TRBV6-5
cdr3_aa: CASRTGPTNYGYTF
cdr3_nt: TGTGCCTCGCGGACAGGGCCCACTAACTATGGCTACACCTTC

d_call: TRBD2
clone_size: .
j_call: TRBJ2-3
v_call: TRBV5-1
cdr3_aa: CASSLGRLAGGGPDTQYF
cdr3_nt: TGCGCCAGCAGCTTGGGCCGACTAGCGGGGGGCGGACCAGATACGCAGTATTTT

d_call: TRBD1
clone_size: .
j_call: TRBJ1-6
v_call: TRBV6-5
cdr3_aa: CASRQGENSPLHF
cdr3_nt: TGTGCCAGCAGACAGGGGGAGAATTCACCCCTCCACTTT

d_call: TRBD1
clone_size: .
j_call: TRBJ1-5
v_call: TRBV9
cdr3_aa: CASSVEQTGQIGPQHF
cdr3_nt: TGTGCCAGCAGCGTAGAGCAGACAGGGCAAATTGGGCCCCAGCATTTT

d_call: TRBD1
clone_size: few
j_call: TRBJ2-2
v_call: TRBV27
cdr3_aa: CASRDRGYLDTGELFF
cdr3_nt: TGTGCCAGCAGGGACAGGGGGTACTTGGACACCGGGGAGCTGTTTTTT

d_call: .
clone_size: .
j_call: TRBJ2-5
v_call: TRBV7-9
cdr3_aa: CASSLVVTRETQYF
cdr3_nt: TGTGCCAGCAGCTTAGTTGTAACCAGAGAGACCCAGTACTTC

d_call: .
clone_size: .
j_call: TRBJ2-2
v_call: TRBV7-3
cdr3_aa: CASSLIRDSNTGELFF
cdr3_nt: TGTGCCAGCAGCTTAATCAGGGACTCGAACACCGGGGAGCTGTTTTTT

d_call: .
clone_size: .
j_call: TRBJ1-2
v_call: TRBV19
cdr3_aa: CASSPLDRRPNYGYTF
cdr3_nt: TGTGCCAGTAGTCCACTCGACAGGAGACCTAACTATGGCTACACCTTC

d_call: .
clone_size: .
j_call: TRBJ1-6
v_call: TRBV6-5
cdr3_aa: CASSYTRGPLHF
cdr3_nt: TGTGCCAGCAGTTACACCCGGGGACCCCTCCACTTT

d_call: TRBD2
clone_size: .
j_call: TRBJ2-6
v_call: TRBV15
cdr3_aa: CATSWGRGAGANVLTF
cdr3_nt: TGTGCCACCAGCTGGGGGAGGGGTGCTGGGGCCAACGTCCTGACTTTC

d_call: TRBD1
clone_size: once
j_call: TRBJ1-4
v_call: TRBV9
cdr3_aa: CASSVAGTGGEKLFF
cdr3_nt: TGTGCCAGCAGCGTAGCCGGGACAGGGGGCGAAAAACTGTTTTTT

d_call: TRBD1
clone_size: few
j_call: TRBJ1-5
v_call: TRBV6-5
cdr3_aa: CASSPTDRAQPQHF
cdr3_nt: TGTGCCAGCAGTCCGACGGACAGGGCTCAGCCCCAGCATTTT